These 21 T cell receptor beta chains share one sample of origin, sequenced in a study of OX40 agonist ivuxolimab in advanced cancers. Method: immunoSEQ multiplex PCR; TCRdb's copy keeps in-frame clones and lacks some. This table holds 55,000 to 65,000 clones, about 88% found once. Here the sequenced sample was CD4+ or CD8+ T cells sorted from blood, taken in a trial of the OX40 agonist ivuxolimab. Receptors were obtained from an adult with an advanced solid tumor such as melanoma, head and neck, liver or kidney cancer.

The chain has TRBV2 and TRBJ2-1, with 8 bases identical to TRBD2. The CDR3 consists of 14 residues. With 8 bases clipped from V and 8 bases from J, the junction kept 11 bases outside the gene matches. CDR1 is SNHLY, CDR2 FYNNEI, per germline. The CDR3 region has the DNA TGTGCCAGCGGGCTAGCGGGCGGCATGGATGAGCAGTTCTTC. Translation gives CASGLAGGMDEQFF.

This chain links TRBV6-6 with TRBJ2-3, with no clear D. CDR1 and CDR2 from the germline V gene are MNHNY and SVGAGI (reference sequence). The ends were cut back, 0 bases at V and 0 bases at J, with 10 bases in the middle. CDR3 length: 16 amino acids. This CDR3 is CASSYSQIPSTDTQYF. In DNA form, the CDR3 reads TGTGCCAGCAGTTACTCGCAGATACCTAGCACAGATACGCAGTATTTT.

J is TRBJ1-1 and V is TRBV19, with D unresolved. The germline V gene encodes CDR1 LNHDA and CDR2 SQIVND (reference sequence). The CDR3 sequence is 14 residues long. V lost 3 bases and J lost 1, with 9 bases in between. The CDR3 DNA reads TGTGCCAGTAGTATTTTGACAACGAACACTGAAGCTTTCTTT. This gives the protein CASSILTTNTEAFF.

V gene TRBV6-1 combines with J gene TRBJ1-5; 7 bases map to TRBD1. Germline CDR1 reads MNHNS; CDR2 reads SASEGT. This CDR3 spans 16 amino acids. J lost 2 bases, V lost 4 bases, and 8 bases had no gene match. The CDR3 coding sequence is TGTGCCAGCAGTGCCGGTACAGGGGCCGGCAATCAGCCCCAGCATTTT. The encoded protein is CASSAGTGAGNQPQHF.

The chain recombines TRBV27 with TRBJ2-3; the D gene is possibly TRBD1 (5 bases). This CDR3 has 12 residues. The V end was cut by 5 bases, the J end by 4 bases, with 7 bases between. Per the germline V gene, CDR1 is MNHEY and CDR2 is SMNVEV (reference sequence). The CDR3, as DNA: TGTGCCAGCAGTCCAGGGTCAGATACGCAGTATTTT. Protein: CASSPGSDTQYF.

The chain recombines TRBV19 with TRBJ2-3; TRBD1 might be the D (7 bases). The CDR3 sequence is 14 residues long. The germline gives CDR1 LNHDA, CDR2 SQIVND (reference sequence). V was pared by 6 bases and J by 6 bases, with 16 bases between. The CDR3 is CASRPGGGGDTQYF. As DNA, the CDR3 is TGTGCCAGTAGGCCAGGGGGAGGAGGGGATACGCAGTATTTT.

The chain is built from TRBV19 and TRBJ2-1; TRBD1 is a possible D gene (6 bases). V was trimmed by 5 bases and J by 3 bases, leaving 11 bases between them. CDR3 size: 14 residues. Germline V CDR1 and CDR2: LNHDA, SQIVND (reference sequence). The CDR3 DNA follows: TGTGCCAGTAGTCGACAGGTCCTCTACAATGAGCAGTTCTTC. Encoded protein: CASSRQVLYNEQFF.

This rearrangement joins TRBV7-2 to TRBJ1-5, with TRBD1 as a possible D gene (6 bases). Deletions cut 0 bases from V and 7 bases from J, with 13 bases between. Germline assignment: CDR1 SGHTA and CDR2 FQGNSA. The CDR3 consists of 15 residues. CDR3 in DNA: TGTGCCAGCAGCTTAGCGCTGGGGGGCGGCCAGCCCCAGCATTTT. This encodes CASSLALGGGQPQHF.

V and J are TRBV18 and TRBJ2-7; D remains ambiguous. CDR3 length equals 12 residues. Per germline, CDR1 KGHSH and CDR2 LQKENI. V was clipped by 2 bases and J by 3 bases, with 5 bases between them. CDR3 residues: CASSPASYEQYF. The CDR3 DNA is TGTGCCAGCTCACCAGCAAGCTACGAGCAGTACTTC.

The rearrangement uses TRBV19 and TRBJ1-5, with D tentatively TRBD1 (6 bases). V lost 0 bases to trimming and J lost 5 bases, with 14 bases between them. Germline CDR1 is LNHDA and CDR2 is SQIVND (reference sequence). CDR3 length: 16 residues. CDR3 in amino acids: CASSIDRGALDQPQHF. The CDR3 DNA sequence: TGTGCCAGTAGTATAGATCGGGGGGCGCTGGATCAGCCCCAGCATTTT.

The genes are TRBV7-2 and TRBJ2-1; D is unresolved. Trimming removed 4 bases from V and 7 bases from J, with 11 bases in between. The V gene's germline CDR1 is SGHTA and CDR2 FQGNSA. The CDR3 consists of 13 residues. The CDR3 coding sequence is TGTGCCAGCAGCTCGGAGTATGGGAATGAGCAGTTCTTC. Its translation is CASSSEYGNEQFF.

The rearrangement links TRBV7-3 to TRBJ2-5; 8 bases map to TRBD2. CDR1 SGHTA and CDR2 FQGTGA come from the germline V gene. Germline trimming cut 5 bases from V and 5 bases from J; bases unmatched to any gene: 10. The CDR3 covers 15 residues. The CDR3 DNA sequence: TGTGCCAGCAGCCACCGGACTAGCCCGGGGGAGACCCAGTACTTC. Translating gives CASSHRTSPGETQYF.

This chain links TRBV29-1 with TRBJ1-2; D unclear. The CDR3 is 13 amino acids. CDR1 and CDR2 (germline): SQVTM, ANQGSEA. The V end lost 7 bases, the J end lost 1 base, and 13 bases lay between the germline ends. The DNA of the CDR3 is TGCAGCGCACAACGTGAAAGTAACTATGGCTACACCTTC. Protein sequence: CSAQRESNYGYTF. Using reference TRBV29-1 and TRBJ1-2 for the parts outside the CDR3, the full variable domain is SAVISQKPSRDICQRGTSLTIQCQVDSQVTMMFWYRQQPGQSLTLIATANQGSEATYESGFVIDKFPISRPNLTFSTLTVSNMSPEDSSIYLCSAQRESNYGYTFGSGTRLTVV.

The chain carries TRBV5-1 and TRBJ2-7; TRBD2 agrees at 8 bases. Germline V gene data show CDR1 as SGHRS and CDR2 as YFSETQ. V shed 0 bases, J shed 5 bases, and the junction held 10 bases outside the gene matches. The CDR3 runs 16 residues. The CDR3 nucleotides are TGCGCCAGCAGCTTGGAAAGCGGGGGCCGTGGAAACGAGCAGTACTTC. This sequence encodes CASSLESGGRGNEQYF.

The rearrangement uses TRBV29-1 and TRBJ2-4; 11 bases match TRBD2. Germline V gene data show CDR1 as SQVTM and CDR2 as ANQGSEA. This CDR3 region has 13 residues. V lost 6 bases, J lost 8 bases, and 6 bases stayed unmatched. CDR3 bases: TGCAGCGTGGAACTAGCGGGAGTAGACATTCAGTACTTC. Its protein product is CSVELAGVDIQYF.

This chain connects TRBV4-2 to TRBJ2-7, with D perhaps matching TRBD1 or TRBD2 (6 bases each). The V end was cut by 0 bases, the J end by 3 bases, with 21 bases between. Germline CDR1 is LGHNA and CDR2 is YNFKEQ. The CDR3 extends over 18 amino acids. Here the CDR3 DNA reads TGTGCCAGCAGCCAAGATGTTGGCAGGCTGGGGGGCTTCTACGAGCAGTACTTC. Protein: CASSQDVGRLGGFYEQYF.

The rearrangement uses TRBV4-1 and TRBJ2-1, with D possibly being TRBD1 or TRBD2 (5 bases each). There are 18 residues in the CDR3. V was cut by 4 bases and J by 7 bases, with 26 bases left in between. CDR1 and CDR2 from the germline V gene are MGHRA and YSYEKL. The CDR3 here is CASSPTAPRDAGRNEQFF. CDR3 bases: TGCGCCAGCAGCCCTACCGCCCCCCGGGACGCAGGTCGGAATGAGCAGTTCTTC.

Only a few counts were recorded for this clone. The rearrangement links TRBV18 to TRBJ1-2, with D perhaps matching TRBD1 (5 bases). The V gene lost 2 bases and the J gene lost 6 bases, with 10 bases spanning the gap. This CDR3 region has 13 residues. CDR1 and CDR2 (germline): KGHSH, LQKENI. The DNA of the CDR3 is TGTGCCAGCTCACCAGATCGACAGAATGGCTACACCTTC. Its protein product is CASSPDRQNGYTF.

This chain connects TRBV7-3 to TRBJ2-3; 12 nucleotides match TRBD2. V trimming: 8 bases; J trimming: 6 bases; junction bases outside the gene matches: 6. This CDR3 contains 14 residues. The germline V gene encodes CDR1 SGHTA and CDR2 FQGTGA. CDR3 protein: CASGLAGFPDTQYF. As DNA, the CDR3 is TGTGCCAGCGGACTAGCGGGATTCCCCGATACGCAGTATTTT.

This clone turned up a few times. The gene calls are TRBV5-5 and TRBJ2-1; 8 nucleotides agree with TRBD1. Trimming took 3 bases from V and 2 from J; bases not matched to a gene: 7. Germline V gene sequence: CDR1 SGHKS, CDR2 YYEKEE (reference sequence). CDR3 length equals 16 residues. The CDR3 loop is CASSSRTGQAYNEQFF. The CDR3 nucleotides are TGTGCCAGCAGCTCGAGGACAGGGCAGGCCTACAATGAGCAGTTCTTC.

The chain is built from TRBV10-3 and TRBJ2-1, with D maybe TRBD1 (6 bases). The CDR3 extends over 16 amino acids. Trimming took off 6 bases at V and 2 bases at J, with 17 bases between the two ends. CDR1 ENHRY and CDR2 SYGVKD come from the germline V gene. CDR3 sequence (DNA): TGTGCCATCAGCCCGGACAGCCACTCTACCTACAATGAGCAGTTCTTC. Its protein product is CAISPDSHSTYNEQFF.